Described below is a single T cell receptor beta chain sequence and its context. This sample stems from a study of OX40 agonist ivuxolimab in advanced cancers. Study details: Patients were treated with ivuxolimab, an agonistic anti-OX40 (CD134) antibody. Averaging 60 years in age, with a range of roughly 20 to 80, the cohort was approximately 83% male.

Germline loops: CDR1 SGHRS, CDR2 YFSETQ. The V gene end was trimmed by 3 bases and the J gene end by 3 bases; junction bases not matched to a gene: 2. The CDR3 totals 13 residues. Produced via immunoSEQ multiplex PCR; TCRdb's table is partial and in-frame only. The table has tens of thousands of clones, approximately 87% seen once. The material was CD4+ or CD8+ T cells sorted from blood, obtained in a trial of the OX40 agonist ivuxolimab. The sequence came from an adult with an advanced solid tumor such as melanoma, head and neck, liver or kidney cancer. V is TRBV5-1 and J is TRBJ2-7; the match to TRBD2 covers 8 bases. This CDR3 is CASSSGTSYEQYF. The CDR3 DNA is TGCGCCAGCAGCTCTGGGACTAGCTACGAGCAGTACTTC.